The clone carrying this TCR beta chain was found a few times. The CDR3 covers 13 residues. V was cut by 3 bases and J by 7 bases, with 10 bases left in between. As handled by the study authors: From reference gene primer amplification, estimates of nucleated cell counts were derived. Only in-frame clones appear in the TCRdb table, and some are missing; sequencing was by immunoSEQ multiplex PCR. V and J calls and clone size are as listed in that table; D and trimming were resolved from the DNA. The repertoire holds nearly 100,000 clones, with around 84% as singletons. This entry comes from a study of blood T cell repertoires in COVID-19. Whole-study context: The United States, Italy and Spain supplied acute and convalescent COVID-19 samples. Sources were T cells, B-cell-depleted T cells, or PBMCs; the material itself was cDNA or gDNA.

The sample was peripheral blood. This TCR was recovered from a woman aged 55-70 years with acute or convalescent COVID-19. V usage is TRBV12-3 or TRBV12-4 and J usage is TRBJ1-5; the D gene is possibly TRBD1 (5 bases). Here the CDR3 DNA reads TGTGCCAGCAGTTTGAGCAGGGCCCAGCCCCAGCATTTT. This translates into CASSLSRAQPQHF.